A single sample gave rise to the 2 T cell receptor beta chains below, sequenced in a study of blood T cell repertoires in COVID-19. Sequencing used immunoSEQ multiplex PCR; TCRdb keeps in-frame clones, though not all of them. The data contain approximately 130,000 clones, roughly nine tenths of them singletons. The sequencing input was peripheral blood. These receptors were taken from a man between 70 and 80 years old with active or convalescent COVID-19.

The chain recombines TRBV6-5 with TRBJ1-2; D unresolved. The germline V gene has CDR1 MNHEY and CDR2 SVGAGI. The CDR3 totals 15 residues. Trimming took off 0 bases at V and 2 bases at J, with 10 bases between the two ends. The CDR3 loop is CASSYSALGNYGYTF. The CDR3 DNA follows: TGTGCCAGCAGTTACTCGGCCCTCGGGAACTATGGCTACACCTTC.

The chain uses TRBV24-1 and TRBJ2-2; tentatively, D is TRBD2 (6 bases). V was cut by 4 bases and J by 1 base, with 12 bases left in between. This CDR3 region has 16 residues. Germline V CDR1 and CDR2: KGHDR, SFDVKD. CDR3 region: CATSEGGLLNTGELFF. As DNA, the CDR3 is TGTGCCACCAGTGAGGGAGGACTTCTGAACACCGGGGAGCTGTTTTTT.